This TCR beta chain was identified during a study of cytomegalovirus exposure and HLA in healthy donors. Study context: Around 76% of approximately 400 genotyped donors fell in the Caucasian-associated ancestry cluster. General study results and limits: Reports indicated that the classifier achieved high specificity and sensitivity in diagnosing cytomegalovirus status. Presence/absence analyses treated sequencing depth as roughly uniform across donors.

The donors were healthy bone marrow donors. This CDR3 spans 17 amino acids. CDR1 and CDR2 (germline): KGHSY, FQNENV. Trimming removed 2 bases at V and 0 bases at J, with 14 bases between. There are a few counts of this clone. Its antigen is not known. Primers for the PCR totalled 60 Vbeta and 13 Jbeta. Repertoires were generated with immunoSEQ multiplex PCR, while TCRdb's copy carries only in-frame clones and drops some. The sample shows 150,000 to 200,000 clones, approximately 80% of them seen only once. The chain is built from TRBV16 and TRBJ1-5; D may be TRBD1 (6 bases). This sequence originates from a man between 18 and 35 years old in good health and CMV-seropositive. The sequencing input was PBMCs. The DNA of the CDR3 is TGTGCCAGCAGCCAAGCTGGACAGTCATATAGCAATCAGCCCCAGCATTTT. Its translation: CASSQAGQSYSNQPQHF.